This T cell receptor beta chain was sequenced for a study of cytomegalovirus exposure and HLA in healthy donors. Study-wide results and limits: In vitro confirmation showed three CMV-associated chains to be CMV antigen specific.

With respect to this clone: Its cognate antigen is unknown.

60 Vbeta and 13 Jbeta primers were used in PCR. Profiled with immunoSEQ multiplex PCR; TCRdb holds only in-frame clones, not every one. The specimen's table records around 97,000 clones. CDR3 length: 15 residues. CDR1 WSHSY and CDR2 SAAADI come from the germline V gene. V lost 7 bases and J lost 2, with 15 bases in between. Sequenced: PBMCs. This chain links TRBV10-2 with TRBJ1-5; TRBD1 might be the D (6 bases). The clonotype was recovered from a man in his forties in good health and CMV-seronegative. The CDR3 nucleotides read TGCGCCAGCACCCTGGGGGGGGCTCGCAATCAGCCCCAGCATTTT. This sequence encodes CASTLGGARNQPQHF.